A selection of T cell receptor beta chains follows, all from one sample in a study of T-cell memory formation after mild COVID-19. TCRdb used MiXCR to reprocess the 5' RACE reads, holding one entry per CDR3 protein. The table includes 470,000 or so distinct CDR3 sequences, 15% to 25% detected once. Sequenced: PBMCs or a T cell subset sorted from them (not recorded which). The source of these receptors is an adult woman who had mild COVID-19 (a few samples of this study predate the infection). Cell type and time point are not known. The CDR3 runs from the conserved cysteine through the conserved F or W. D genes are given only for firm matches. Rows may omit the clone size; those that give it use once, few, many or a size class.

d_gene: TRBD2
j_gene: TRBJ2-1
v_gene: TRBV7-9
abundance: few
CDR3aa: CASSLKREGHNEQFF
CDR3nt: TGTGCCAGCAGCTTAAAGCGGGAGGGCCACAATGAGCAGTTCTTC

d_gene: .
j_gene: TRBJ2-7
v_gene: TRBV20-1
abundance: .
CDR3aa: CSAAPNYEQYF
CDR3nt: TGCAGTGCCGCACCCAACTACGAGCAGTACTTC

d_gene: .
j_gene: TRBJ2-3
v_gene: TRBV7-2
abundance: few
CDR3aa: CASSVQGPMVTDTQYF
CDR3nt: TGTGCCAGCAGCGTCCAGGGCCCCATGGTTACAGATACGCAGTATTTT

d_gene: .
j_gene: TRBJ2-3
v_gene: TRBV7-3
abundance: few
CDR3aa: CASSLNSAVDTQYF
CDR3nt: TGTGCCAGCAGCTTAAATTCGGCTGTAGATACGCAGTATTTT

d_gene: .
j_gene: TRBJ2-5
v_gene: TRBV20-1
abundance: .
CDR3aa: CSARDRAGLETQYF
CDR3nt: TGCAGTGCTAGAGATCGCGCGGGGTTAGAGACCCAGTACTTC

d_gene: .
j_gene: TRBJ2-3
v_gene: TRBV4-2
abundance: few
CDR3aa: CASSQVLRRGAATQYF
CDR3nt: TGTGCCAGCAGCCAAGTCCTTCGACGGGGGGCTGCTACGCAGTATTTT

d_gene: TRBD1
j_gene: TRBJ2-3
v_gene: TRBV15
abundance: few
CDR3aa: CATQDRGTHTDTQYF
CDR3nt: TGTGCCACCCAAGACAGGGGCACGCACACAGATACGCAGTATTTT

d_gene: .
j_gene: TRBJ2-1
v_gene: TRBV6-1
abundance: few
CDR3aa: CASSEALRANEQFF
CDR3nt: TGTGCCAGCAGTGAAGCGCTGAGGGCCAATGAGCAGTTCTTC

d_gene: .
j_gene: TRBJ2-3
v_gene: TRBV6-5
abundance: few
CDR3aa: CASSYSRVASTDTQYF
CDR3nt: TGTGCCAGCAGTTACTCGAGGGTGGCTAGCACAGATACGCAGTATTTT

d_gene: TRBD1
j_gene: TRBJ2-7
v_gene: TRBV10-3
abundance: many
CDR3aa: CAIRAGTALYEQYF
CDR3nt: TGTGCCATCAGGGCCGGGACAGCACTATACGAGCAGTACTTC

d_gene: .
j_gene: TRBJ2-7
v_gene: TRBV15
abundance: .
CDR3aa: CATSRDPNSYEQYF
CDR3nt: TGTGCCACCAGCAGAGATCCGAACTCCTACGAGCAGTACTTC

d_gene: .
j_gene: TRBJ2-5
v_gene: TRBV12-3/TRBV12-4
abundance: once
CDR3aa: CASSLTGGEGATQYF
CDR3nt: TGTGCCAGCAGTTTAACGGGGGGCGAGGGAGCGACCCAGTACTTC

d_gene: TRBD1
j_gene: TRBJ2-7
v_gene: TRBV9
abundance: few
CDR3aa: CASSSAERGRQYF
CDR3nt: TGTGCCAGCAGCTCCGCGGAGAGGGGGCGGCAGTACTTC

d_gene: TRBD1
j_gene: TRBJ2-7
v_gene: TRBV27
abundance: many
CDR3aa: CASSGQGNYEQYF
CDR3nt: TGTGCCAGCTCGGGACAGGGTAACTACGAGCAGTACTTC

d_gene: .
j_gene: TRBJ2-7
v_gene: TRBV7-2
abundance: .
CDR3aa: CASSLDGIGQYF
CDR3nt: TGTGCCAGCAGCTTAGATGGGATTGGGCAGTACTTC

d_gene: .
j_gene: TRBJ1-1
v_gene: TRBV5-1
abundance: few
CDR3aa: CASSQGGLVTEAFF
CDR3nt: TGCGCCAGCAGCCAAGGAGGTCTTGTCACTGAAGCTTTCTTT

d_gene: .
j_gene: TRBJ2-1
v_gene: TRBV7-2
abundance: .
CDR3aa: CASSFHRYTNNEQFF
CDR3nt: TGTGCCAGCAGCTTTCATCGCTATACGAACAATGAGCAGTTCTTC

d_gene: TRBD1
j_gene: TRBJ1-5
v_gene: TRBV19
abundance: once
CDR3aa: CASRGTGGLNQPQHF
CDR3nt: TGTGCCAGTAGGGGGACAGGGGGCCTCAATCAGCCCCAGCATTTT

d_gene: TRBD2
j_gene: TRBJ2-3
v_gene: TRBV12-3/TRBV12-4
abundance: .
CDR3aa: CASSPMAGTSGKDNTDTQYF
CDR3nt: TGTGCCAGCAGCCCTATGGCCGGGACTAGCGGGAAGGACAACACAGATACGCAGTATTTT

d_gene: TRBD2
j_gene: TRBJ2-1
v_gene: TRBV5-5
abundance: .
CDR3aa: CASSRGLVGSNEQFF
CDR3nt: TGTGCCAGCAGCCGGGGACTAGTAGGTTCCAATGAGCAGTTCTTC

d_gene: .
j_gene: TRBJ2-5
v_gene: TRBV5-1
abundance: few
CDR3aa: CASNPKGSQETQYF
CDR3nt: TGCGCCAGCAATCCGAAGGGGTCCCAAGAGACCCAGTACTTC

d_gene: .
j_gene: TRBJ2-5
v_gene: TRBV6-1
abundance: .
CDR3aa: CASSEFRDSWTQYF
CDR3nt: TGTGCCAGCAGTGAATTCAGGGACTCGTGGACCCAGTACTTC

d_gene: TRBD2
j_gene: TRBJ2-7
v_gene: TRBV24-1
abundance: few
CDR3aa: CATSDALAGVYEQYF
CDR3nt: TGTGCCACCAGTGACGCACTAGCGGGAGTGTACGAGCAGTACTTC

d_gene: TRBD1
j_gene: TRBJ2-7
v_gene: TRBV10-3
abundance: .
CDR3aa: CAISGIRGLGEQYF
CDR3nt: TGTGCCATCAGTGGGATAAGGGGGCTGGGAGAGCAGTACTTC

d_gene: .
j_gene: TRBJ1-2
v_gene: TRBV20-1
abundance: .
CDR3aa: CSASSRGNREDYGYTF
CDR3nt: TGCAGTGCCTCCTCACGGGGTAACAGGGAGGACTATGGCTACACCTTC

d_gene: .
j_gene: TRBJ2-5
v_gene: TRBV9
abundance: .
CDR3aa: CASSVAHGGPETQYF
CDR3nt: TGTGCCAGCAGCGTAGCCCACGGGGGACCAGAGACCCAGTACTTC

d_gene: .
j_gene: TRBJ2-2
v_gene: TRBV7-9
abundance: few
CDR3aa: CATRGTRVWELFF
CDR3nt: TGTGCCACCAGAGGCACGCGGGTTTGGGAGCTGTTTTTT

d_gene: .
j_gene: TRBJ1-2
v_gene: TRBV4-1
abundance: .
CDR3aa: CASSQGPHANYGYTF
CDR3nt: TGCGCCAGCAGCCAAGGACCCCACGCTAACTATGGCTACACCTTC

d_gene: TRBD1
j_gene: TRBJ2-7
v_gene: TRBV11-2
abundance: .
CDR3aa: CASSTPGQRYEQYF
CDR3nt: TGTGCCAGCAGTACCCCGGGACAGAGGTACGAGCAGTACTTC

d_gene: TRBD1
j_gene: TRBJ1-5
v_gene: TRBV15
abundance: .
CDR3aa: CATSRRGDRGLQPQHF
CDR3nt: TGTGCCACCAGCAGGAGGGGGGACAGGGGTCTGCAGCCCCAGCATTTT

d_gene: TRBD2
j_gene: TRBJ2-5
v_gene: TRBV15
abundance: few
CDR3aa: CATSRDAGTSGHQETQYF
CDR3nt: TGTGCCACCAGCAGAGATGCAGGGACTAGCGGGCACCAAGAGACCCAGTACTTC

d_gene: .
j_gene: TRBJ1-5
v_gene: TRBV5-5
abundance: .
CDR3aa: CASSLLPQGSNQPQHF
CDR3nt: TGTGCCAGCAGCCTGCTCCCACAGGGAAGCAATCAGCCCCAGCATTTT

d_gene: .
j_gene: TRBJ2-1
v_gene: TRBV12-3/TRBV12-4
abundance: .
CDR3aa: CASSFVRRNEQFF
CDR3nt: TGTGCCAGCAGTTTCGTGAGGAGGAATGAGCAGTTCTTC

d_gene: .
j_gene: TRBJ2-7
v_gene: TRBV5-1
abundance: .
CDR3aa: CASSLEGNGEQYF
CDR3nt: TGCGCCAGCAGCTTGGAAGGCAACGGGGAGCAGTACTTC

d_gene: TRBD1
j_gene: TRBJ2-7
v_gene: TRBV12-3/TRBV12-4
abundance: .
CDR3aa: CASSPSGATGTGSYEQYF
CDR3nt: TGTGCCAGCAGTCCCTCGGGGGCCACCGGGACAGGGAGCTACGAGCAGTACTTC

d_gene: TRBD2
j_gene: TRBJ2-2
v_gene: TRBV3-1
abundance: many
CDR3aa: CASSRGGTGELFF
CDR3nt: TGTGCCAGCAGCCGCGGGGGGACCGGGGAGCTGTTTTTT

d_gene: .
j_gene: TRBJ2-2
v_gene: TRBV7-9
abundance: few
CDR3aa: CASSLKTGRTGELFF
CDR3nt: TGTGCCAGCAGCTTGAAGACAGGACGCACCGGGGAGCTGTTTTTT

d_gene: .
j_gene: TRBJ2-6
v_gene: TRBV4-1
abundance: many
CDR3aa: CASSQEASGANVLTF
CDR3nt: TGCGCCAGCAGCCAAGAAGCCTCTGGGGCCAACGTCCTGACTTTC

d_gene: TRBD2
j_gene: TRBJ2-1
v_gene: TRBV24-1
abundance: once
CDR3aa: CATSDGTSGSNEQFF
CDR3nt: TGTGCCACCAGTGATGGTACTAGCGGGAGTAATGAGCAGTTCTTC

d_gene: .
j_gene: TRBJ2-1
v_gene: TRBV5-1
abundance: .
CDR3aa: CASSQADNSYNEQFF
CDR3nt: TGCGCCAGCAGCCAGGCTGATAACTCCTACAATGAGCAGTTCTTC

d_gene: TRBD1
j_gene: TRBJ2-1
v_gene: TRBV20-1
abundance: .
CDR3aa: CSAYHRGQNHYNEQFF
CDR3nt: TGCAGTGCTTATCACAGGGGGCAAAATCACTACAATGAGCAGTTCTTC

d_gene: .
j_gene: TRBJ2-7
v_gene: TRBV30
abundance: few
CDR3aa: CAWSSGLSYEQYF
CDR3nt: TGTGCCTGGAGTAGTGGATTATCGTACGAGCAGTACTTC

d_gene: TRBD1
j_gene: TRBJ1-2
v_gene: TRBV4-3
abundance: many
CDR3aa: CASSQDLRQGFGGYTF
CDR3nt: TGCGCCAGCAGCCAAGATCTGAGACAGGGGTTTGGTGGCTACACCTTC

d_gene: TRBD1
j_gene: TRBJ2-7
v_gene: TRBV12-3/TRBV12-4
abundance: .
CDR3aa: CASSFRRGTGMGEQYF
CDR3nt: TGTGCCAGCAGTTTTCGGCGGGGGACAGGGATGGGCGAGCAGTACTTC

d_gene: .
j_gene: TRBJ1-2
v_gene: TRBV7-2
abundance: few
CDR3aa: CASSPQGPIQNGYTF
CDR3nt: TGTGCCAGCAGCCCTCAAGGACCAATCCAGAATGGCTACACCTTC

d_gene: .
j_gene: TRBJ2-3
v_gene: TRBV6-2/TRBV6-3
abundance: .
CDR3aa: CASRETSLRPDTQYF
CDR3nt: TGTGCCAGCAGGGAAACTAGCTTGAGGCCAGATACGCAGTATTTT

d_gene: .
j_gene: TRBJ1-1
v_gene: TRBV10-3
abundance: once
CDR3aa: CAGRTANTEAFF
CDR3nt: TGTGCCGGCAGAACGGCGAACACTGAAGCTTTCTTT

d_gene: TRBD2
j_gene: TRBJ2-1
v_gene: TRBV3-1
abundance: .
CDR3aa: CATRASGEYNEQFF
CDR3nt: TGTGCCACGAGAGCTAGCGGGGAATACAATGAGCAGTTCTTC

d_gene: .
j_gene: TRBJ1-3
v_gene: TRBV7-8
abundance: .
CDR3aa: CASSPYRLGNTIYF
CDR3nt: TGTGCCAGCAGCCCCTATCGCTTGGGGAACACCATATATTTT

d_gene: .
j_gene: TRBJ2-7
v_gene: TRBV19
abundance: .
CDR3aa: CASSIRPTPNYEQYF
CDR3nt: TGTGCCAGTAGTATACGACCGACACCCAACTACGAGCAGTACTTC

d_gene: .
j_gene: TRBJ2-7
v_gene: TRBV7-8
abundance: .
CDR3aa: CASSPTGWGITSYEQYF
CDR3nt: TGTGCCAGCAGCCCGACAGGATGGGGGATCACCTCCTACGAGCAGTACTTC

d_gene: .
j_gene: TRBJ2-2
v_gene: TRBV7-8
abundance: .
CDR3aa: CASSAHPRAGELFF
CDR3nt: TGTGCCAGCAGCGCCCATCCCCGCGCCGGGGAGCTGTTTTTT

d_gene: .
j_gene: TRBJ2-1
v_gene: TRBV12-3/TRBV12-4
abundance: .
CDR3aa: CASSLDASFHNEQFF
CDR3nt: TGTGCCAGCAGTTTAGATGCGAGTTTCCACAATGAGCAGTTCTTC

d_gene: .
j_gene: TRBJ2-3
v_gene: TRBV5-1
abundance: .
CDR3aa: CASRSEAGDTQYF
CDR3nt: TGCGCCAGCAGATCGGAGGCAGGGGATACGCAGTATTTT

d_gene: .
j_gene: TRBJ1-1
v_gene: TRBV5-1
abundance: few
CDR3aa: CASSRLSYSTEEAFF
CDR3nt: TGCGCCAGCAGCCGCCTCTCCTACTCGACGGAAGAAGCTTTCTTT

d_gene: TRBD1
j_gene: TRBJ1-5
v_gene: TRBV5-8
abundance: few
CDR3aa: CASSEFGQGNANQPQHF
CDR3nt: TGTGCCAGCAGCGAGTTCGGACAGGGGAACGCCAATCAGCCCCAGCATTTT

d_gene: .
j_gene: TRBJ2-6
v_gene: TRBV27
abundance: few
CDR3aa: CASSLTHSGANVLTF
CDR3nt: TGTGCCAGCAGTCTGACCCACTCTGGGGCCAACGTCCTGACTTTC

d_gene: .
j_gene: TRBJ1-4
v_gene: TRBV15
abundance: .
CDR3aa: CATSRSWDTDEKLFF
CDR3nt: TGTGCCACCAGCAGATCTTGGGACACCGATGAAAAACTGTTTTTT

d_gene: TRBD2
j_gene: TRBJ2-1
v_gene: TRBV24-1
abundance: few
CDR3aa: CATSDLGTSNEQFF
CDR3nt: TGTGCCACCAGTGATTTAGGGACTAGCAATGAGCAGTTCTTC